This T cell receptor beta chain was sequenced in a study of OX40 agonist ivuxolimab in advanced cancers. Study in general: With a range of about 23 to 85, age averaged about 59 years, and 75% to 90% were male.

Study findings and constraints: Compared with CD4+, CD8+ T cells on average had more expanded clones.

The germline V gene has CDR1 MNHEY and CDR2 SVGAGI. CDR3 length: 12 residues. J lost 8 bases, V lost 7 bases, and 3 bases had no gene match. Comment on this clone: The target antigen is unknown.

Clones were read by immunoSEQ multiplex PCR, and TCRdb kept only the in-frame ones, dropping some. The repertoire holds fewer than 30,000 clones, with about 70% as singletons. The source was CD4+ or CD8+ T cells sorted from blood, collected in a trial of the OX40 agonist ivuxolimab. This clonotype originated in an adult with an advanced solid tumor such as melanoma, head and neck, liver or kidney cancer. The chain carries TRBV6-5 and TRBJ1-2, with 11 bases that match TRBD1. CDR3 residues: CASTRTGGGYTF. The CDR3 DNA reads as TGTGCCAGCACGCGGACAGGGGGCGGCTACACCTTC.